This T cell receptor beta chain was found in a study of blood T cells in healthy people across ages. PCR was performed a second time for roughly 7 to 12 cycles using a sample-barcoded 5' primer and a J-beta primer mix. MiXCR was run by TCRdb on the 5' RACE reads, yielding one entry per CDR3 protein. In the table there are around 690,000 distinct CDR3 sequences, roughly three fifths of which are singletons. The CDR3 is 15 amino acids. Per germline, CDR1 MNHEY and CDR2 SVGAGI. The trim removed 0 bases at V and 7 bases at J, leaving 8 bases unmatched. The genes are TRBV6-5 and TRBJ2-7, with 8 bases lining up with TRBD1. This TCR came from a man between 60 and 75 years old in good health. The sample was blood. The CDR3 spells CASSYSGRGRGEQYF. The CDR3 nucleotides read TGTGCCAGCAGTTACTCGGGCAGGGGGCGCGGGGAGCAGTACTTC.